The entry below describes one T cell receptor (beta chain). Original data processing: It was from reference gene primer amplification that nucleated cell counts were estimated. Clones were read by immunoSEQ multiplex PCR, and TCRdb kept only the in-frame ones, dropping some. For V, J and clone size, that table is used; D and trimming come from the DNA. The data contain fewer than 300,000 clones, around 87% of them singletons. The data originate from a study of blood T cell repertoires in COVID-19. For the study at large: Sites across the United States, Italy and Spain contributed samples from acute and convalescent COVID-19. The analysed material was cDNA or gDNA that came from T cells, B-cell-depleted T cells, or PBMCs.

The CDR3 contains 16 residues. The V gene end was trimmed by 3 bases and the J gene end by 1 base; junction bases not matched to a gene: 2. CDR1 is WNHNN, CDR2 SYGVQD, per germline (reference sequence). The source material was peripheral blood. The J gene is TRBJ2-5, the V gene TRBV10-1; 13 bases are a match to TRBD2. The sequence came from a woman aged 40 to 50 who had recovered from COVID-19. The CDR3 protein is CASSDGLAGAQETQYF. The CDR3, as DNA: TGCGCCAGCAGTGACGGACTAGCGGGAGCCCAAGAGACCCAGTACTTC.